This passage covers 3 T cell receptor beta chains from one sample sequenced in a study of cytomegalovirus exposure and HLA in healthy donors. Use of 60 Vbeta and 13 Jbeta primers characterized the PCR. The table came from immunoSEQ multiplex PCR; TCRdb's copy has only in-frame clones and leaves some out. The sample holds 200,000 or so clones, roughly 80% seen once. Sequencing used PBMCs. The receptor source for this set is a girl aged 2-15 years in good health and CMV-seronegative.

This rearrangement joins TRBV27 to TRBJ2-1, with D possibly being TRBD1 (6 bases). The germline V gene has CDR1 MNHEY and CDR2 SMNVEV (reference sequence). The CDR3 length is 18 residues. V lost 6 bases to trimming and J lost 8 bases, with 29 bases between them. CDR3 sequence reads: CASSREPGLGQWFDEQFF. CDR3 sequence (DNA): TGTGCCAGCAGCCGAGAGCCAGGTCTGGGACAATGGTTCGATGAGCAGTTCTTC.

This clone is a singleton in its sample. CDR3 protein: CASSYGQNTEAFF. The DNA for the CDR3 is TGTGCCAGCAGTTACGGGCAGAACACTGAAGCTTTCTTT. The V and J genes are TRBV6-6 and TRBJ1-1; D unclear. CDR1 is MNHNY, CDR2 SVGAGI, per germline (reference sequence). The CDR3 sequence is 13 residues long. Trimming shortened V by 2 bases and J by 1 base, and 5 bases separated the two germline ends.

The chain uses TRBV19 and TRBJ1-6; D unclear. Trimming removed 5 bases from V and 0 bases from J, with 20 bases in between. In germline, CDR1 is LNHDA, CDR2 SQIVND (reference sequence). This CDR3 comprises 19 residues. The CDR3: CASSLTAEVPSSYNSPLHF. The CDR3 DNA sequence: TGTGCCAGTAGTCTAACAGCGGAGGTCCCTAGCTCCTATAATTCACCCCTCCACTTT.